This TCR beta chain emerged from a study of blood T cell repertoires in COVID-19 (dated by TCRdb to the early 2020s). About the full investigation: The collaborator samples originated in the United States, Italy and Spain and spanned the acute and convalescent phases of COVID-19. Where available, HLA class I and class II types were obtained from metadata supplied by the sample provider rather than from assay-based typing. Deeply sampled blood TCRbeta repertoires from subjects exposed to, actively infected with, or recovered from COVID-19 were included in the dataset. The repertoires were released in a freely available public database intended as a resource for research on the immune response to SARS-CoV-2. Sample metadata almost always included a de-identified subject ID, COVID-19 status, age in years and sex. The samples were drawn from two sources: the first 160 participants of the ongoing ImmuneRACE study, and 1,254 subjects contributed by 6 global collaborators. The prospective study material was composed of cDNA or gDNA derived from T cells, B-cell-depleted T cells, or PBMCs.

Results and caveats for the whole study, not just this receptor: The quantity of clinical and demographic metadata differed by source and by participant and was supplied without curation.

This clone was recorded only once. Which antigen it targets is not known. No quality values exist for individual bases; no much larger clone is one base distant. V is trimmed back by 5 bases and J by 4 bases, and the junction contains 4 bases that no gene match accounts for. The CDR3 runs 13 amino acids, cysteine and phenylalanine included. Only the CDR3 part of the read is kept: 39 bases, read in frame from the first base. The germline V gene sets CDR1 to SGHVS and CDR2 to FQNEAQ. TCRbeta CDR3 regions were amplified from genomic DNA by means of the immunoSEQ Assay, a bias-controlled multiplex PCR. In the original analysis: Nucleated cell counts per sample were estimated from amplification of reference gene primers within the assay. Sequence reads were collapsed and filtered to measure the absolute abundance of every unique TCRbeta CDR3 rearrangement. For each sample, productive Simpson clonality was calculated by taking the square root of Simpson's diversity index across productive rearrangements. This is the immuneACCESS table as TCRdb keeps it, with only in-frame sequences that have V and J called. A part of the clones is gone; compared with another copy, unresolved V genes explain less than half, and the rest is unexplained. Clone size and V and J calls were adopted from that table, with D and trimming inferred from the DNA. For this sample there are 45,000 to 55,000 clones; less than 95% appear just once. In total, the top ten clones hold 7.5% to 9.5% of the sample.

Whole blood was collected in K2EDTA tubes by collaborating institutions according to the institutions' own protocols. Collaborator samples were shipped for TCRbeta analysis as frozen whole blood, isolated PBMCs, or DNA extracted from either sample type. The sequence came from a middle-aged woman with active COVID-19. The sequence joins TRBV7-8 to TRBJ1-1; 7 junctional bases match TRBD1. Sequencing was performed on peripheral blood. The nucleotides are TGTGCCAGCAGCCCCCAGGGGGGCACTGAAGCTTTCTTT. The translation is CASSPQGGTEAFF. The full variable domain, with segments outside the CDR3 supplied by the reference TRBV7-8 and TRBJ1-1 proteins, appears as GAGVSQSPRYKVAKRGQDVALRCDPISGHVSLFWYQQALGQGPEFLTYFQNEAQLDKSGLPSDRFFAERPEGSVSTLKIQRTQQEDSAVYLCASSPQGGTEAFFGQGTRLTVV.